This TCR beta chain stems from a study of blood T cells in healthy people across ages. Study-level findings and limits: Both naive CD4+ cell counts and diversity were greater in long-lived donors than in aged donors.

Primed by a sample-barcoded 5' primer and a J-beta primer mix, a second PCR proceeded for about 6 to 11 cycles. TCRdb itself ran the 5' RACE reads through MiXCR, one entry per CDR3 protein. The data show around 800,000 distinct CDR3 sequences, with about 53% seen just once and roughly 40% held by the top ten. The germline gives CDR1 SGHTA, CDR2 FQGNSA. This CDR3 is 17 amino acids long. Trimming removed 5 bases from V and 5 bases from J; junction bases left unmatched: 17. About this clonotype itself: No antigen is known for it.

The sequence derives from an elderly man in good health. This sequence joins TRBV7-2 and TRBJ2-7, with 8 bases that match TRBD1. Specimen: blood. For the CDR3, the DNA is TGTGCCAGCAGCCCCCGGGGACCCGGGACAGGTCCCAACGAGCAGTACTTC. Translated: CASSPRGPGTGPNEQYF. Using reference TRBV7-2 and TRBJ2-7 for the parts outside the CDR3, the full variable domain is GAGVSQSPSNKVTEKGKDVELRCDPISGHTALYWYRQSLGQGLEFLIYFQGNSAPDKSGLPSDRFSAERTGGSVSTLTIQRTQQEDSAVYLCASSPRGPGTGPNEQYFGPGTRLTVT.